Sequencing of this T cell receptor (beta chain) was carried out in a study of blood T cells in healthy people across ages. Overall study results and limits: The unknown donor CMV status may have confounded expanded clonotype changes.

In regard to this clonotype: What it binds is unknown.

Using a J-beta primer mix together with a sample-barcoded 5' primer, a second PCR was run for roughly 7 to 11 cycles. TCRdb reprocessed the 5' RACE reads via MiXCR and lists one record per CDR3 protein. The sample lists just under 550,000 distinct CDR3 sequences; 20% to 30% were seen once. Extraction of total RNA produced a minimum of 5.5 micrograms from each sample. The CDR3 runs 11 residues. CDR1 and CDR2 (germline): SGHNT, YYREEE (reference sequence). Trimming pared 6 bases from V and 7 bases from J, leaving 8 bases between. This sample was also put to use in a study of T cells of mothers and their children.

The receptor comes from a boy younger than 18 in good health. Sequencing was carried out using blood. The chain employs TRBV5-4 and TRBJ2-1; unclear D gene. The CDR3 nucleotides are TGTGCCAGCACCTGGGGAAATGAGCAGTTCTTC. The encoded protein is CASTWGNEQFF. Complete variable domain (other parts from reference TRBV5-4 and TRBJ2-1): ETGVTQSPTHLIKTRGQQVTLRCSSQSGHNTVSWYQQALGQGPQFIFQYYREEENGRGNFPPRFSGLQFPNYSSELNVNALELDDSALYLCASTWGNEQFFGPGTRLTVL.